One sample yielded the 8 T cell receptor beta chains listed below, sequenced in a study of blood T cell repertoires in COVID-19. Clones were read by immunoSEQ multiplex PCR, and TCRdb kept only the in-frame ones, dropping some. The sample includes under 500,000 clones, 75% to 90% of them seen just once. The source material was peripheral blood. The receptors derive from a woman in her thirties with acute or convalescent COVID-19.

The chain couples TRBV6-1 to TRBJ1-2; maybe TRBD1 (5 bases). CDR3 length: 17 residues. Germline CDR1 reads MNHNS; CDR2 reads SASEGT. V lost 1 base, J lost 2 bases, and 17 bases lay in between. DNA for the CDR3: TGTGCCAGCAGTGAAGTTTCAGGGTCTGTGAAAAACTATGGCTACACCTTC. Protein product: CASSEVSGSVKNYGYTF.

J is TRBJ2-3 and V is TRBV29-1, with TRBD2 identical over 12 bases. CDR1 is SQVTM, CDR2 ANQGSEA, per germline. The CDR3 consists of 16 residues. With 4 bases clipped from V and 0 bases from J, the junction kept 5 bases outside the gene matches. For the CDR3, the DNA is TGCAGCGTTGTAGGCCTAGCGGGGGGGAGCACAGATACGCAGTATTTT. As protein: CSVVGLAGGSTDTQYF.

About this clone: This specimen includes other DNA sequences encoding the same CDR3. The chain has TRBV5-4 and TRBJ1-2; D is possibly TRBD1 (5 bases). The CDR3 spans 13 residues. Germline CDR1 reads SGHNT; CDR2 reads YYREEE (reference sequence). Trimming removed 0 bases at V and 2 bases at J, with 5 bases between. As DNA, the CDR3 is TGTGCCAGCAGCTTGGACAGGAACTATGGCTACACCTTC. This gives the protein CASSLDRNYGYTF.

This sequence joins TRBV25-1 and TRBJ1-1; D call uncertain. Trimming removed 7 bases from V and 1 base from J, with 7 bases in between. The CDR3 is made up of 12 amino acids. Per germline, CDR1 MGHDK and CDR2 SYGVNS. The CDR3 loop reads CASTEGNTEAFF. DNA for the CDR3: TGTGCCAGCACCGAGGGGAACACTGAAGCTTTCTTT.

The chain couples TRBV2 to TRBJ2-1; 12 positions match TRBD2. Germline-derived CDR1 and CDR2 are SNHLY and FYNNEI. V gave up 5 bases and J gave up 15 bases; unmatched junction bases: 11. The CDR3 sequence is 14 residues long. DNA of the CDR3: TGTGCCAGCAGTTCCGGGGCTAGCGGGGGGGTTAGGTTCTTC. It codes for CASSSGASGGVRFF. Complete variable domain (other parts from reference TRBV2 and TRBJ2-1): EPEVTQTPSHQVTQMGQEVILRCVPISNHLYFYWYRQILGQKVEFLVSFYNNEISEKSEIFDDQFSVERPDGSNFTLKIRSTKLEDSAMYFCASSSGASGGVRFFGPGTRLTVL.

The chain couples TRBV6-2 or TRBV6-3 to TRBJ2-1; perhaps TRBD1 as D (5 bases). Looked up from germline, CDR1 is MNHEY and CDR2 is SVGEGT. Trimming left V 5 bases short and J 3 bases short, with 17 bases between. The CDR3 is 16 amino acids. The CDR3 DNA reads TGTGCCAGCAGTAAAAAGGACAAAGGAAGCTACAATGAGCAGTTCTTC. Translated, it gives CASSKKDKGSYNEQFF.

This chain uses TRBV4-2 with TRBJ1-6; tentative D call: TRBD1 (5 bases). The V end was cut by 3 bases, the J end by 9 bases, with 18 bases between. CDR1 LGHNA and CDR2 YNFKEQ come from the germline V gene. There are 16 residues in the CDR3. DNA of the CDR3: TGTGCCAGCAGCCAGGACGGACCTCAGGGAACTTCACCCCTCCACTTT. Its protein product is CASSQDGPQGTSPLHF.

The rearrangement links TRBV29-1 to TRBJ2-7; TRBD1 might be the D (6 bases). The CDR3 spans 10 residues. V was trimmed by 4 bases and J by 7 bases, leaving 8 bases between them. Germline-derived CDR1 and CDR2 are SQVTM and ANQGSEA. This chain's CDR3 is CSVVQGEQYF. The CDR3 DNA sequence: TGCAGCGTTGTGCAGGGGGAGCAGTACTTC.